This T cell receptor (beta chain) came from a study of Ad26.COV2.S vaccination and SARS-CoV-2 variants. Study-level results: Non-spike TCR breadth was similar in vaccine and placebo recipients.

Only in-frame clones appear in the TCRdb table, and some are missing; sequencing was by immunoSEQ multiplex PCR. The sample consists of hundreds of thousands of clones, about 90% of them appearing once. Worth noting for this clone: Its cognate antigen is unknown.

As to treatment: some 20 received Ad26.COV2.S at low or high dose, single or two shots; about five received placebo; per-sample allocation not given. The samples date from day 63 after the first vaccine or placebo injection. Sequencing was performed on peripheral blood, taken in a trial of Ad26.COV2.S vaccine versus placebo. This TCR derives from a person aged 18-65 years who received the Ad26.COV2.S COVID-19 vaccine or a placebo.

This chain's CDR3 is CSERSSSYNEQFF. DNA of the CDR3: TGCAGCGAGCGATCGAGCTCCTACAATGAGCAGTTCTTC. This chain connects TRBV29-1 to TRBJ2-1; D is uncertain. Trimming cost V 7 bases and J 0 bases, with 10 bases left between them. CDR1 is SQVTM and CDR2 is ANQGSEA in the germline V gene. The CDR3 loop spans 13 amino acids.